These 18 T cell receptor beta chains share one sample of origin, sequenced in a study of T cell repertoires in cytomegalovirus infection. These receptors lack a known antigen. Each CDR3 protein gets one entry after TCRdb re-called the reads with MiXCR. The table has some 800,000 distinct CDR3 sequences, 25% to 30% seen once. The starting material was cultured CD8+ T cells from PBMCs, obtained from culture after CMV antigen stimulation. The receptors were gathered from a human donor in good health (CMV status not recorded). Some clones in this sample may be carry-over from other donors' samples.

This chain uses TRBV2 with TRBJ1-3, with D possibly TRBD1 on 6 matching bases. The germline gives CDR1 SNHLY, CDR2 FYNNEI. The CDR3 consists of 11 residues. The germline V and J ends were trimmed by 11 bases and 8 bases, with 13 bases remaining between them. The CDR3 DNA follows: TGTGCCTCCCCGGGGGCGGACACCATATATTTT. Amino acid sequence: CASPGADTIYF.

The chain is built from TRBV6-5 and TRBJ2-3, with a weak D call TRBD1 (5 bases). The V and J ends lost 2 bases and 1 base respectively, with 10 bases between them. The V gene's germline CDR1 is MNHEY and CDR2 SVGAGI. This CDR3 has 15 amino acids. The CDR3 sequence: CASSYDRGRTDTQYF. The DNA for the CDR3 is TGTGCCAGCAGTTACGATAGGGGCCGCACAGATACGCAGTATTTT.

The gene calls are TRBV6-7 and TRBJ1-5; 9 bases align to TRBD1. TRBV6-7 is filed as an ORF, its function uncertain. CDR3 length equals 17 residues. Trimming at V came to 2 bases and at J to 5 bases, leaving 10 bases not matched to a gene. The DNA of the CDR3 is TGTGCCAGCAGTTACGAATTCCGGACAGGGGAGGATCAGCCCCAGCATTTT. It encodes CASSYEFRTGEDQPQHF.

This clonotype appeared a few times. This chain joins TRBV27 and TRBJ1-1; 7 nucleotides agree with TRBD1. CDR3 length: 13 amino acids. Germline values: CDR1 MNHEY, CDR2 SMNVEV (reference sequence). V shed 5 bases and J 5 bases; nucleotides not matched to a gene: 5. The DNA of the CDR3 is TGTGCCAGCAGTCGACAGGGAAGAACTGAAGCTTTCTTT. Encoded protein: CASSRQGRTEAFF.

The rearrangement links TRBV12-3 or TRBV12-4 to TRBJ2-3; 13 nucleotides match TRBD2. The ends lost 3 bases at V and 2 bases at J; junction bases unmatched: 5. The CDR3 contains 17 residues. CDR3 amino acids: CASSFATSGGITDTQYF. For the CDR3, the DNA is TGTGCCAGCAGTTTTGCGACTAGCGGGGGGATCACAGATACGCAGTATTTT.

J is TRBJ1-2 and V is TRBV29-1; 7 bases fit TRBD1. CDR1 is SQVTM and CDR2 is ANQGSEA in the germline V gene. The CDR3 has 13 amino acids. Trimming cost V 0 bases and J 4 bases; bases outside gene matches: 2. CDR3 region: CSVEDRQGYGYTF. The CDR3 nucleotides read TGCAGCGTTGAAGATCGACAGGGCTATGGCTACACCTTC. The variable domain in full, with the rest retrieved from reference TRBV29-1 and TRBJ1-2, is SAVISQKPSRDICQRGTSLTIQCQVDSQVTMMFWYRQQPGQSLTLIATANQGSEATYESGFVIDKFPISRPNLTFSTLTVSNMSPEDSSIYLCSVEDRQGYGYTFGSGTRLTVV.

The table lists this clonotype with a count of one. This chain links TRBV4-2 with TRBJ2-2, with D tentatively TRBD2 (5 bases). Germline CDR1 and CDR2: LGHNA and YNFKEQ. This CDR3 has 15 amino acids. Trimming pared 1 base from V and 5 bases from J, leaving 11 bases between. DNA for the CDR3: TGTGCCAGCAGCCAAGTCGGCGGGCGGACCGGGGAGCTGTTTTTT. This sequence encodes CASSQVGGRTGELFF.

This clonotype was counted between two and nine times. This sequence joins TRBV4-1 and TRBJ2-2; D unclear. Germline V gives CDR1 MGHRA, CDR2 YSYEKL. V lost 0 bases and J 6 bases, leaving 8 bases between the germline ends. The CDR3 totals 14 residues. The CDR3 reads CASSQELRPGELFF. In DNA, the CDR3 is TGCGCCAGCAGCCAAGAATTAAGGCCCGGGGAGCTGTTTTTT.

V and J are TRBV7-8 and TRBJ2-2, with 14 nucleotides matching TRBD2. The CDR3 is 20 amino acids. Trimming took 11 bases from V and 1 from J; bases not matched to a gene: 18. Germline CDR1 reads SGHVS; CDR2 reads FQNEAQ. This CDR3 is CAVAGGVVGLAGENTGELFF. The CDR3 coding sequence is TGTGCCGTCGCCGGGGGGGTAGTGGGACTAGCGGGGGAGAACACCGGGGAGCTGTTTTTT.

The J gene is TRBJ1-1, the V gene TRBV7-6; D possibly corresponds to TRBD1 (5 bases). The CDR3 is 12 residues long. With 5 bases removed from V and 5 bases from J, the gap between germline ends came to 9 bases. Germline V CDR1 and CDR2: SGHVS, FNYEAQ. CDR3 amino acids: CASSAQGTEAFF. Written as DNA, the CDR3 is TGTGCCAGCAGCGCCCAGGGAACTGAAGCTTTCTTT.

This clonotype has only a few counts. The chain is built from TRBV6-1 and TRBJ2-1; D is unresolved. The V gene's germline CDR1 is MNHNS and CDR2 SASEGT. This CDR3 has 15 amino acids. The ends were cut back, 1 base at V and 0 bases at J, with 7 bases in the middle. CDR3 residues: CASSEDESSYNEQFF. The DNA of the CDR3 is TGTGCCAGCAGTGAAGACGAGAGCTCCTACAATGAGCAGTTCTTC.

The rearrangement uses TRBV20-1 and TRBJ1-3; D unresolved. Trimming left V 1 base short and J 0 bases short, with 13 bases between. The CDR3 length is 16 residues. The V gene's germline CDR1 is DFQATT and CDR2 SNEGSKA (reference sequence). CDR3 nucleotide sequence: TGCAGTGCTAGAGTCGGGCGGATGTACTCTGGAAACACCATATATTTT. This translates into CSARVGRMYSGNTIYF.

Only a few counts were recorded for this clonotype. The V and J genes are TRBV12-3 or TRBV12-4 and TRBJ1-6; D is unclear. Trimming cost V 6 bases and J 0 bases, with 18 bases left between them. The CDR3 sequence is 18 residues long. The CDR3: CASSTHLRKSSYNSPLHF. The CDR3 coding sequence is TGTGCCAGCAGCACACACCTCAGAAAGAGCTCCTATAATTCACCCCTCCACTTT.

This clonotype was counted only a few times. The rearrangement joins TRBV12-3 or TRBV12-4 to TRBJ2-7; 11 nucleotides agree with TRBD1. CDR3 length: 15 amino acids. The V and J ends lost 5 bases and 7 bases, in that order; junction bases with no gene match: 10. CDR3: CASSTRTGGSREQYF. CDR3 bases: TGTGCCAGCAGTACGCGGACAGGGGGCTCTAGGGAGCAGTACTTC.

This sequence joins TRBV20-1 and TRBJ1-5; D unclear. CDR3 length: 15 residues. Trimming took off 0 bases at V and 2 bases at J, with 11 bases between the two ends. Germline loops: CDR1 DFQATT, CDR2 SNEGSKA (reference sequence). The CDR3 here is CSARDSFGGNQPQHF. CDR3 bases: TGCAGTGCTAGAGATTCCTTCGGGGGCAATCAGCCCCAGCATTTT.

The chain links TRBV12-3 or TRBV12-4 to TRBJ2-1; 10 bases align to TRBD2. V lost 7 bases and J lost 2; bases outside the gene matches: 5. The length of the CDR3 is 15 residues. The CDR3 here is CASNLAGAPYNEQFF. In nucleotides, the CDR3 is TGTGCCAGCAACCTAGCGGGGGCCCCCTACAATGAGCAGTTCTTC.

As to this clonotype: A much larger clone is a single base away; this may be a read error. Without the conserved terminal phenylalanine or tryptophan, this CDR3 likely stems from a read error. This sequence joins TRBV7-6 and TRBJ2-7; tentatively, D is TRBD1 (6 bases). This CDR3 contains 13 residues. V lost 5 bases and J lost 3, with 11 bases in between. CDR1 SGHVS and CDR2 FNYEAQ come from the germline V gene. The CDR3, as DNA: TGTGCCAGCAGCCTCGGACAGTTCTACGAGCAGTACTCC. Its protein is CASSLGQFYEQYS.

This clonotype was detected only a few times. This chain uses TRBV28 with TRBJ1-2; no clear D. V shed 2 bases and J shed 5 bases, with 9 bases lying between them. The germline gives CDR1 MDHEN, CDR2 SYDVKM. The CDR3 runs 13 residues. Written as DNA, the CDR3 is TGTGCCAGCAGTTTACTAGACCGTTATGGCTACACCTTC. It codes for CASSLLDRYGYTF.